The text below deals with one TCR beta chain. The CDR3 totals 15 residues. Looked up from germline, CDR1 is SGHDN and CDR2 is FVKESK. Trimming left V 5 bases short and J 0 bases short, with 10 bases between. The data were taken from a study of blood T cell repertoires in COVID-19. Study information: Sample material is recorded as cDNA or gDNA derived from T cells, B-cell-depleted T cells, or PBMCs.

All enrollees were roughly 18 to 95 years old and from about 24 US areas. A COVID-19 case had been met by exposed participants during the 2 weeks before study entry. The protocol was immunoSEQ multiplex PCR, while the TCRdb copy is restricted to in-frame clones and leaves out a portion. The repertoire holds 400,000 to 500,000 clones, with more than 70% as singletons. This TCR came from a young woman who had been exposed to COVID-19. Sequenced: PBMCs or T cells enriched from blood (not recorded which). V is TRBV14 and J is TRBJ1-4; D call uncertain. The CDR3 region has the DNA TGTGCCAGCAGCAAGACTATTGCAACTAATGAAAAACTGTTTTTT. It encodes CASSKTIATNEKLFF.